This T cell receptor beta chain is drawn from a study of CD8+ T cells in alopecia areata. cDNA reverse transcribed from extracted RNA served as the sequencing template. Produced via immunoSEQ multiplex PCR; TCRdb's table is partial and in-frame only. The sample has roughly 75,000 clones, about three fifths seen once. The junction had 10 bases not matched to a gene; V was cut back by 3 bases and J by 5 bases. The CDR3 length is 16 residues. Germline V gene sequence: CDR1 SGHRS, CDR2 YFSETQ. This clone has a handful of counts. Sequences were derived from CD8+ T cells sorted from blood, sampled at week 0. The rearrangement links TRBV5-1 to TRBJ1-1; 10 nucleotides align to TRBD1. This clonotype originated in a human donor with alopecia areata. The CDR3 spells CASSSPAGQGRTEAFF. The CDR3 bases are TGCGCCAGCAGCTCCCCAGCGGGACAGGGGAGGACTGAAGCTTTCTTT.